The 15 T cell receptor beta chains reported below all come from one sample, sequenced in a study of T-cell reconstitution after alpha-beta-depleted transplantation in children. Unique molecular identifiers were built into the TCRbeta library. Each CDR3 protein gets one entry after TCRdb re-called the PCR reads with MiXCR. The sample has about 610,000 distinct CDR3 sequences; under 12% are singletons. Sequencing used PBMCs from the stem cell graft donor, obtained from the stem cell graft. The receptors originated from a human donor who donated a stem cell graft to a child with acute myeloid leukemia.

This clonotype has ten or more counts. This chain uses TRBV9 with TRBJ1-1; D ambiguous. CDR1 is SGDLS and CDR2 is YYNGEE in the germline V gene. V lost 0 bases and J lost 6, with 12 bases in between. The CDR3 length is 14 residues. DNA of the CDR3: TGTGCCAGCAGCGTAGATGATACGGCGGCTGAAGCTTTCTTT. It codes for CASSVDDTAAEAFF.

This clonotype has only a few counts. The chain has TRBV7-3 and TRBJ2-2; TRBD2 aligns across 9 bases. J was trimmed by 2 bases and V by 5 bases; bases with no gene match: 6. Germline V gene lookup returns CDR1 SGHTA and CDR2 FQGTGA. The length of the CDR3 is 16 residues. CDR3 residues: CASSNVAGVNTGELFF. The CDR3 DNA reads as TGTGCCAGCAGCAACGTAGCGGGAGTAAACACCGGGGAGCTGTTTTTT.

This clonotype was counted many times. This chain links TRBV7-2 with TRBJ2-7; 9 bases are shared with TRBD2. CDR3 size: 15 residues. Germline assignment: CDR1 SGHTA and CDR2 FQGNSA. V lost 3 bases, J lost 0 bases, and 3 bases stayed unmatched. DNA for the CDR3: TGTGCCAGCAGCTTCTTAGCGGGAGACTCCTACGAGCAGTACTTC. Translating gives CASSFLAGDSYEQYF.

There are many counts of this clonotype. The chain links TRBV5-4 to TRBJ2-1, with a weak D call TRBD2 (5 bases). V dropped 4 bases and J dropped 2 bases, with 16 bases sitting between them. Per the germline V gene, CDR1 is SGHNT and CDR2 is YYREEE (reference sequence). This CDR3 comprises 16 residues. In DNA, the CDR3 is TGTGCCAGCAGCCCTGGCGACTACTCCACCTACAATGAGCAGTTCTTC. Translation gives CASSPGDYSTYNEQFF.

V and J are TRBV20-1 and TRBJ1-1; maybe TRBD1 (5 bases). CDR1 and CDR2 (germline): DFQATT, SNEGSKA (reference sequence). The CDR3 totals 15 residues. V shed 5 bases and J shed 1 base, with 17 bases lying between them. This CDR3 is CSAPRSGRENTEAFF. The DNA of the CDR3 is TGCAGTGCTCCGCGCTCAGGGAGGGAGAACACTGAAGCTTTCTTT.

The J gene is TRBJ2-5, the V gene TRBV6-5, with D maybe TRBD2 (6 bases). Deletions cut 10 bases from V and 2 bases from J, with 14 bases between. The germline gives CDR1 MNHEY, CDR2 SVGAGI. CDR3 size: 13 residues. This CDR3 reads CATTSGLQETQYF. CDR3 nucleotide sequence: TGTGCCACCACTTCCGGACTACAAGAGACCCAGTACTTC.

This chain uses TRBV7-2 with TRBJ2-5; 9 bases map to TRBD2. The V and J ends lost 1 base and 2 bases, in that order; junction bases with no gene match: 5. The CDR3 extends over 16 amino acids. Germline assignment: CDR1 SGHTA and CDR2 FQGNSA. CDR3 DNA: TGTGCCAGCAGCTTAGATTCTAGCGGGAATCAAGAGACCCAGTACTTC. Protein sequence: CASSLDSSGNQETQYF. The whole variable domain, filled in from reference TRBV7-2 and TRBJ2-5, reads GAGVSQSPSNKVTEKGKDVELRCDPISGHTALYWYRQSLGQGLEFLIYFQGNSAPDKSGLPSDRFSAERTGGSVSTLTIQRTQQEDSAVYLCASSLDSSGNQETQYFGPGTRLLVL.

This clonotype was observed at least ten times. The chain couples TRBV5-8 to TRBJ2-3, with D unclear. This CDR3 is built from 14 residues. Germline CDR1 and CDR2: SGHTS and YDEGEE. V was shortened by 2 bases and J by 4 bases, with 11 bases between the two germline ends. CDR3 nucleotide sequence: TGTGCCAGCAGCTTTTATAAGGGCGCAGATACGCAGTATTTT. Amino acid sequence: CASSFYKGADTQYF.

At least ten counts were recorded for this clonotype. The rearrangement uses TRBV28 and TRBJ1-1; possibly TRBD1 for D (5 bases). CDR1 is MDHEN, CDR2 SYDVKM, per germline. The length of the CDR3 is 13 residues. The V and J ends lost 3 bases and 5 bases respectively, with 10 bases between them. Here the CDR3 reads CASSFQGETEAFF. For the CDR3, the DNA is TGTGCCAGCAGTTTTCAGGGCGAGACTGAAGCTTTCTTT. The variable domain in full, completed from reference TRBV28 and TRBJ1-1, reads DVKVTQSSRYLVKRTGEKVFLECVQDMDHENMFWYRQDPGLGLRLIYFSYDVKMKEKGDIPEGYSVSREKKERFSLILESASTNQTSMYLCASSFQGETEAFFGQGTRLTVV.

This clonotype came up many times. The V call is TRBV20-1, the J call TRBJ2-4; a possible D gene is TRBD1 (5 bases). In germline, CDR1 is DFQATT, CDR2 SNEGSKA (reference sequence). The CDR3 runs 16 residues. Between the trimmed V and J ends, which lost 2 bases and 0 bases, there was a span of 14 bases. CDR3 protein: CSARPRVPVAKNIQYF. As DNA, the CDR3 is TGCAGTGCTAGACCCAGGGTTCCCGTAGCCAAAAACATTCAGTACTTC.

This clonotype appeared many times. The chain has TRBV27 and TRBJ1-5, with 8 bases fitting TRBD1. This CDR3 is 15 amino acids long. Germline lookup yields CDR1 MNHEY and CDR2 SMNVEV (reference sequence). Germline trimming cut 6 bases from V and 4 bases from J; bases unmatched to any gene: 8. CDR3 loop: CASRPGTGGNQPQHF. The CDR3 bases are TGTGCCAGCAGGCCCGGGACAGGTGGAAATCAGCCCCAGCATTTT.

This clonotype was picked up a small number of times. The rearrangement uses TRBV20-1 and TRBJ2-5; D is unclear. The CDR3 is made up of 15 amino acids. The V end lost 0 bases, the J end lost 1 base, and 12 bases lay between the germline ends. CDR1 and CDR2 from the germline V gene are DFQATT and SNEGSKA (reference sequence). The CDR3: CSARDGFSTQETQYF. CDR3 DNA sequence: TGCAGTGCTAGAGATGGTTTCAGTACCCAAGAGACCCAGTACTTC.

The gene calls are TRBV28 and TRBJ2-3; the D is unclear. Per germline, CDR1 MDHEN and CDR2 SYDVKM. The V gene lost 4 bases and the J gene lost 7 bases, with 9 bases spanning the gap. This CDR3 has 12 amino acids. The CDR3 sequence: CASSSNRHTQYF. The CDR3 DNA follows: TGTGCCAGCAGTTCGAACAGACATACGCAGTATTTT.

In its sample, this clonotype was seen a few times. This rearrangement joins TRBV5-1 to TRBJ2-2, with 7 bases fitting TRBD2. Germline V lookup: CDR1 SGHRS, CDR2 YFSETQ. The CDR3 covers 17 residues. J lost 1 base, V lost 3 bases, and 9 bases had no gene match. This CDR3 reads CASSWTSSGGNTGELFF. In DNA, the CDR3 is TGCGCCAGCAGCTGGACCTCTAGCGGAGGGAACACCGGGGAGCTGTTTTTT.

The chain is built from TRBV19 and TRBJ2-7, with unresolved D. Germline V gene data show CDR1 as LNHDA and CDR2 as SQIVND (reference sequence). With 10 bases removed from V and 2 bases from J, the gap between germline ends came to 12 bases. This CDR3 is built from 12 residues. For the CDR3, the DNA is TGTGCCACCTCGGGTCTTCCCTACGAGCAGTACTTC. As protein: CATSGLPYEQYF.